The 22 T cell receptor beta chains below come from one sample, sequenced in a study of cytomegalovirus exposure and HLA in healthy donors. PCR was performed using 60 Vbeta and 13 Jbeta primers. Some clones are missing from TCRdb's copy, which holds only in-frame ones; the method was immunoSEQ multiplex PCR. The data include 150,000 or so clones; the top ten clones carry around 1.6%. The sequenced material came from PBMCs. The receptors here all came from a man between 18 and 29 years old in good health and CMV-seronegative.

The V gene is TRBV4-2, the J gene TRBJ1-2, with TRBD1 identical over 7 bases. Losses at the gene ends were 4 bases for V and 3 bases for J; bases not matched to a gene: 11. The CDR3 runs 16 residues. Germline CDR1 LGHNA, CDR2 YNFKEQ. The CDR3 DNA follows: TGTGCCAGCAGCCTTTCCGGGACAGCGAGTGACTATGGCTACACCTTC. Residues: CASSLSGTASDYGYTF.

This chain links TRBV28 with TRBJ2-3; 8 nucleotides match TRBD1. In germline, CDR1 is MDHEN, CDR2 SYDVKM. Trimming removed 6 bases from V and 2 bases from J; junction bases left unmatched: 7. The CDR3 runs to 15 residues. CDR3 loop: CASRLRDRYTDTQYF. The CDR3 coding sequence is TGTGCCAGCAGGCTCCGGGACAGGTACACAGATACGCAGTATTTT.

The chain employs TRBV6-5 and TRBJ2-7, with a tentative D call TRBD1 (5 bases). This CDR3 comprises 15 residues. The V and J ends lost 6 bases and 5 bases respectively, with 20 bases between them. From germline, CDR1 is MNHEY and CDR2 SVGAGI. CDR3: CASRIQWGGRHEQYF. DNA for the CDR3: TGTGCCAGCAGGATACAGTGGGGCGGAAGACACGAGCAGTACTTC.

The V gene is TRBV28, the J gene TRBJ2-7; TRBD1 matches 8 bases. Per the germline V gene, CDR1 is MDHEN and CDR2 is SYDVKM. Unmatched junction bases numbered 6, after V lost 8 bases and J lost 0 bases. The CDR3 contains 14 residues. CDR3 loop: CASSVTGDSYEQYF. Here the CDR3 DNA reads TGTGCCAGCTCTGTGACAGGGGACTCCTACGAGCAGTACTTC.

The chain recombines TRBV19 with TRBJ2-3, with 8 bases that match TRBD2. V lost 4 bases, J lost 4 bases, and 1 base stayed unmatched. The germline gives CDR1 LNHDA, CDR2 SQIVND (reference sequence). This CDR3 is built from 13 residues. CDR3 nucleotides: TGTGCCAGTAGTACGGGACTAGCAGATACGCAGTATTTT. It yields the protein CASSTGLADTQYF.

V is TRBV7-7 and J is TRBJ2-5, with D possibly TRBD1 on 5 matching bases. The germline V gene encodes CDR1 SSHAT and CDR2 FNYEAQ (reference sequence). The CDR3 extends over 14 amino acids. Trimming took 5 bases from V and 3 from J, leaving 13 bases between them. In nucleotides, the CDR3 is TGTGCCAGCAGCCCTATGACAGTTAAAGAGACCCAGTACTTC. Translating it yields CASSPMTVKETQYF.

Details on this clone: An end of the junction differs from the germline gene, which may be a read error. The gene calls are TRBV28 and TRBJ2-1; possibly TRBD2 for D (6 bases). Germline assignment: CDR1 MDHEN and CDR2 SYDVKM. This CDR3 spans 16 amino acids. The CDR3 DNA is TGTGCCAGCCTGGCCGGGACTCCACGCGCCTATAATGAGCAGTTCTTC. Amino acids: CASLAGTPRAYNEQFF. Combining the CDR3 with reference TRBV28 and TRBJ2-1 gives the whole variable domain DVKVTQSSRYLVKRTGEKVFLECVQDMDHENMFWYRQDPGLGLRLIYFSYDVKMKEKGDIPEGYSVSREKKERFSLILESASTNQTSMYLCASLAGTPRAYNEQFFGPGTRLTVL.

V is TRBV11-2 and J is TRBJ2-1, with 10 bases matching TRBD1. Germline CDR1 is SGHAT and CDR2 is FQNNGV. Unmatched junction bases numbered 2, after V lost 4 bases and J lost 5 bases. The CDR3 has 14 amino acids. As DNA, the CDR3 is TGTGCCAGCAGCTCCGGGACAGGGGACAATGAGCAGTTCTTC. This codes for CASSSGTGDNEQFF.

The chain recombines TRBV16 with TRBJ2-2, with 9 nucleotides matching TRBD1. The ends lost 1 base at V and 6 bases at J; junction bases unmatched: 6. This CDR3 is built from 16 residues. The germline gives CDR1 KGHSY, CDR2 FQNENV. This CDR3 is CASSQLNRGHPGELFF. In DNA, the CDR3 is TGTGCCAGCAGCCAATTGAACAGGGGGCACCCCGGGGAGCTGTTTTTT.

The chain uses TRBV9 and TRBJ2-1, with D possibly matching TRBD2 (6 bases). The germline V gene encodes CDR1 SGDLS and CDR2 YYNGEE. Trimming cost V 4 bases and J 13 bases, with 18 bases left between them. The CDR3 spans 13 residues. CDR3 sequence: CASSTTVRDFQFF. The CDR3 bases are TGTGCCAGCAGCACCACCGTCCGGGACTTTCAGTTCTTC.

This chain links TRBV15 with TRBJ2-7; 10 bases fit TRBD2. Per germline, CDR1 LNHNV and CDR2 YYDKDF (reference sequence). With V trimmed by 2 bases and J by 1 base, 2 bases remained unmatched. The CDR3 contains 15 residues. DNA for the CDR3: TGTGCCACCAGCAGACTAGCGGGGGCATCCTACGAGCAGTACTTC. Its protein is CATSRLAGASYEQYF.

This chain links TRBV27 with TRBJ2-7; tentative D call: TRBD2 (6 bases). The CDR3 covers 13 residues. V was shortened by 6 bases and J by 5 bases, with 14 bases between the two germline ends. Per the germline V gene, CDR1 is MNHEY and CDR2 is SMNVEV (reference sequence). The CDR3 DNA is TGTGCCAGCAGCACTGGGGGACTCCACGAGCAGTACTTC. Translated, it gives CASSTGGLHEQYF.

The chain carries TRBV5-1 and TRBJ2-3; 7 positions match TRBD1. The V segment lost 3 bases and the J segment 6 bases; nucleotides outside the gene matches: 10. This CDR3 contains 15 residues. Germline CDR1 SGHRS, CDR2 YFSETQ. The CDR3 nucleotides are TGCGCCAGCAGCTCTGGGACAGTCGGTATGGATACGCAGTATTTT. Translated, it gives CASSSGTVGMDTQYF.

The rearrangement joins TRBV2 to TRBJ1-1; a possible D gene is TRBD1 (5 bases). Trimming stripped 7 bases from V and 8 bases from J, with 17 bases between. The CDR3 totals 13 residues. CDR1 is SNHLY, CDR2 FYNNEI, per germline. Written as DNA, the CDR3 is TGTGCCAGCAACGCCGAGACAGTGGCCGAAGCTTTCTTT. Translated, it gives CASNAETVAEAFF.

The rearrangement links TRBV11-2 to TRBJ1-6; 7 bases match TRBD1. The CDR3 covers 17 residues. The J segment lost 6 bases and the V segment lost 5 bases, leaving 13 bases of the junction unmatched. Looked up from germline, CDR1 is SGHAT and CDR2 is FQNNGV. The DNA of the CDR3 is TGTGCCAGCAGCCCCAGGACAGGCCCCCCTTTTAATTCACCCCTCCACTTT. Amino acid sequence: CASSPRTGPPFNSPLHF.

The rearrangement links TRBV27 to TRBJ2-3, with 8 bases aligning to TRBD2. This CDR3 region has 17 residues. The germline V gene has CDR1 MNHEY and CDR2 SMNVEV (reference sequence). V shed 1 base and J 5 bases; nucleotides not matched to a gene: 11. The CDR3 region is CASSLLRGRLAGDTQYF. CDR3 nucleotide sequence: TGTGCCAGCAGTTTATTGAGGGGTCGTCTAGCGGGAGATACGCAGTATTTT.

V gene TRBV30 combines with J gene TRBJ1-6, with no clear D. The CDR3 loop spans 12 amino acids. V was shortened by 2 bases and J by 7 bases, with 6 bases between the two germline ends. Germline CDR1 is GTSNPN and CDR2 is SVGIG (reference sequence). The CDR3 nucleotides read TGTGCCTGGAGTCTAGGCAATTCACCCCTCCACTTT. Its translation: CAWSLGNSPLHF.

This sequence joins TRBV27 and TRBJ1-1; D unclear. Trimming removed 7 bases from V and 3 bases from J, with 18 bases in between. The germline CDR1 and CDR2 sequences are MNHEY and SMNVEV (reference sequence). This CDR3 spans 15 amino acids. For the CDR3, the DNA is TGTGCCAGCATCGGGAGGGTGGGCGAGTACACTGAAGCTTTCTTT. Its translation is CASIGRVGEYTEAFF.

V usage is TRBV5-3 and J usage is TRBJ2-7, with a weak D call TRBD2 (5 bases). TRBV5-3 is known as an ORF, though its function is uncertain. CDR3 length: 14 amino acids. Trimming left V 0 bases short and J 4 bases short, with 11 bases between. CDR3: CARSLGPEGYEQYF. Written as DNA, the CDR3 is TGTGCCAGAAGCTTGGGTCCAGAGGGATACGAGCAGTACTTC.

V gene TRBV5-1 combines with J gene TRBJ2-7; 9 bases map to TRBD2. The V segment lost 2 bases and the J segment 4 bases; nucleotides outside the gene matches: 13. CDR1 is SGHRS and CDR2 is YFSETQ in the germline V gene. This CDR3 has 17 residues. The CDR3 sequence is CASSLQKTSGPKYEQYF. CDR3 DNA: TGCGCCAGCAGCTTACAAAAGACTAGCGGCCCAAAGTACGAGCAGTACTTC. The full variable domain, rest sourced from reference TRBV5-1 and TRBJ2-7, is KAGVTQTPRYLIKTRGQQVTLSCSPISGHRSVSWYQQTPGQGLQFLFEYFSETQRNKGNFPGRFSGRQFSNSRSEMNVSTLELGDSALYLCASSLQKTSGPKYEQYFGPGTRLTVT.

Here the CDR3 reads CAIGSSGQQTEAFF. DNA of the CDR3: TGTGCCATCGGGAGTTCGGGACAACAAACTGAAGCTTTCTTT. This sequence joins TRBV10-3 and TRBJ1-1, with D perhaps matching TRBD1 (6 bases). Trimming pared 8 bases from V and 5 bases from J, leaving 18 bases between. The CDR3 spans 14 residues. Per germline, CDR1 ENHRY and CDR2 SYGVKD.

J is TRBJ2-7 and V is TRBV7-2; maybe TRBD1 (5 bases). The V gene lost 1 base and the J gene lost 4 bases, with 11 bases spanning the gap. Germline CDR1 is SGHTA and CDR2 is FQGNSA. CDR3 size: 14 residues. The CDR3 DNA reads as TGTGCCAGCAGCTTAGGGGGCCCCCAGTACGAGCAGTACTTC. Its translation: CASSLGGPQYEQYF.